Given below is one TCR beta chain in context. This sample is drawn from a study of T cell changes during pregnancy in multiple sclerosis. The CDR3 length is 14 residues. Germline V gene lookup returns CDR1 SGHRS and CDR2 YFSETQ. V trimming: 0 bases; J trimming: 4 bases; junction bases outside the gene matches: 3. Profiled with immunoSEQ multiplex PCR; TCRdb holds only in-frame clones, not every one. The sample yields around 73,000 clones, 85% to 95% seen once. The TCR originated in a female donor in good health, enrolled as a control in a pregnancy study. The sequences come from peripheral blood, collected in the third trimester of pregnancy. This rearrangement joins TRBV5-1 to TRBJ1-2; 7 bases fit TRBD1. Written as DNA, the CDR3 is TGCGCCAGCAGCTTGGAGGCAGGGGGCTATGGCTACACCTTC. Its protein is CASSLEAGGYGYTF.